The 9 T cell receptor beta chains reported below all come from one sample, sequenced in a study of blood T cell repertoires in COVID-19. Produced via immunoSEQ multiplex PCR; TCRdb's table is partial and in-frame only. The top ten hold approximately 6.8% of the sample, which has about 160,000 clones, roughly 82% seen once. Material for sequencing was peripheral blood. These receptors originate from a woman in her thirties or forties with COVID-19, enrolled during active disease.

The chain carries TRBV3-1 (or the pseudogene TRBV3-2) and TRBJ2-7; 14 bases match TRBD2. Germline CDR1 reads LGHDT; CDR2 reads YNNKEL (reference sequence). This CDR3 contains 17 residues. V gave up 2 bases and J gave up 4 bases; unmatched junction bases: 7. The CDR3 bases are TGTGCCAGCAGCCAACGACTAGCGGGAGGGCCGGCGTACGAGCAGTACTTC. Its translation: CASSQRLAGGPAYEQYF.

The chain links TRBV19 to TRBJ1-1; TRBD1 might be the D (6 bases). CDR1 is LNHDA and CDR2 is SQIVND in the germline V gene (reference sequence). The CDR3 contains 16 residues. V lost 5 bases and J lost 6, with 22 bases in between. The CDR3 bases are TGTGCCAGTAGTGGGACGGCCCTACAGGGCTCCGCTGAAGCTTTCTTT. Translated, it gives CASSGTALQGSAEAFF.

CDR3 sequence: CASSRDRARNTIYF. In DNA form, the CDR3 reads TGCGCCAGCAGCAGGGACAGGGCGAGAAACACCATATATTTT. The chain links TRBV5-1 to TRBJ1-3, with TRBD1 matching over 9 bases. Trimming at V came to 4 bases and at J to 5 bases, leaving 4 bases not matched to a gene. The germline gives CDR1 SGHRS, CDR2 YFSETQ. The CDR3 length is 14 residues.

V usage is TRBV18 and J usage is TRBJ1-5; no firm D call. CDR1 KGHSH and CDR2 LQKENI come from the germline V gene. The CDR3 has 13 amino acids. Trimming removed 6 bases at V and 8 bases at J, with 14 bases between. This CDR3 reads CASSSGREKPQHF. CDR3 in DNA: TGTGCCAGCTCGTCAGGCCGCGAAAAGCCCCAGCATTTT.

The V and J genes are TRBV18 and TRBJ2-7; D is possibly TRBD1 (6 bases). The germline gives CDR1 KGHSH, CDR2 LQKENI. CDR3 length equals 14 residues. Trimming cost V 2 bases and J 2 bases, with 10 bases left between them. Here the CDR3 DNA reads TGTGCCAGCTCACCAGGCAGGGGCACCTACGAGCAGTACGTC. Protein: CASSPGRGTYEQYV.

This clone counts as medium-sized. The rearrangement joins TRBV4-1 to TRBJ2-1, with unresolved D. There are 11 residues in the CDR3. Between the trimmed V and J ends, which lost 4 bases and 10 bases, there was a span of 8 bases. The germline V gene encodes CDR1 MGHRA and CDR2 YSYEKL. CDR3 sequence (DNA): TGCGCCAGCAGCCTTTTTGAGGAGCAGTTCTTC. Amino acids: CASSLFEEQFF.

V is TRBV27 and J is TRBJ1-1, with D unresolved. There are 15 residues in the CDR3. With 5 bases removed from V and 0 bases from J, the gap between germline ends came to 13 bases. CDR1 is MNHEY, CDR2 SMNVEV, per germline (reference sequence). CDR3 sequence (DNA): TGTGCCAGCAGTGCCCGACCGGGGATGAACACTGAAGCTTTCTTT. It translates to CASSARPGMNTEAFF.

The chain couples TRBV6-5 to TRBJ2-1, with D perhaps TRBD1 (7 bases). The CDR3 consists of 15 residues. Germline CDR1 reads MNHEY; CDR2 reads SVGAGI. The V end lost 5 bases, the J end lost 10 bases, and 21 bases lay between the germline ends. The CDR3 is CASSTVGGGLVEQFF. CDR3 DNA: TGTGCCAGCAGTACCGTAGGAGGGGGCCTTGTAGAGCAGTTCTTC.

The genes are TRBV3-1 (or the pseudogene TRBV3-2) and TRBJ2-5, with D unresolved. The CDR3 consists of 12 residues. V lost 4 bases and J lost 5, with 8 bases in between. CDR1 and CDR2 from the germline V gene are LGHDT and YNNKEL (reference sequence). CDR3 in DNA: TGTGCCAGCAGCCGAAGAGCGGAGACCCAGTACTTC. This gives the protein CASSRRAETQYF.